The 23 T cell receptor beta chains below come from one sample, sequenced in a study of regulatory T cells in long-lasting Graves disease. Stated time point: newly diagnosed GD, antithyroid drugs for less than 3 months. RNA isolated from PBMCs was used to make the TCR library. Through Arm-PCR of CDR3 regions and iRepertoire HTBI primers, TCR beta libraries were built. TCRdb recomputed calls from the multiplex PCR reads with MiXCR, one row per CDR3 protein. Seen here are about 620,000 distinct CDR3 sequences, 15% to 20% observed once, and the top ten hold 15% to 20%. The same sample was also studied in work on T cells in Graves' hyperthyroidism and ophthalmopathy.

This material consisted of peripheral blood mononuclear cells (PBMCs), taken at new diagnosis, from a patient treated with antithyroid drugs. These receptors all stem from a woman aged 25 to 39 with Graves disease.

The rearrangement uses TRBV5-5 and TRBJ1-4; the D gene is possibly TRBD1 (5 bases). With 0 bases removed from V and 2 bases from J, the gap between germline ends came to 8 bases. The CDR3 has 15 residues. Germline loops: CDR1 SGHKS, CDR2 YYEKEE (reference sequence). The CDR3 loop is CASSLVRGTNEKLFF. As DNA, the CDR3 is TGTGCCAGCAGCTTGGTTCGGGGGACTAATGAAAAACTGTTTTTT.

For this clonotype: One base away lies a much larger clone, so this may be a sequencing read error. The chain carries TRBV12-3 or TRBV12-4 and TRBJ2-1, with 8 bases identical to TRBD1. The CDR3 runs to 17 residues. V lost 3 bases to trimming and J lost 10 bases; unmatched junction nucleotides: 17. CDR3 coding DNA: TGTGCCAGCAGTTTGGGGGGCGGGACAGGCCAATCCTACGAGCAGTTCTTC. Protein sequence: CASSLGGGTGQSYEQFF.

The chain has TRBV12-3 or TRBV12-4 and TRBJ2-1; 14 bases are a match to TRBD2. The CDR3 contains 15 residues. V dropped 4 bases and J dropped 7; count of bases not matched to a gene: 3. The CDR3 bases are TGTGCCAGCAGTTCTTGGACTAGCGGGAGGAATGAGCAGTTCTTC. It encodes CASSSWTSGRNEQFF.

There are a few counts of this clonotype. CDR3 amino acids: CSVGTSAYGYTF. The DNA of the CDR3 is TGCAGCGTCGGGACCTCTGCTTATGGCTACACCTTC. The V call is TRBV29-1, the J call TRBJ1-2; D is perhaps TRBD1 (5 bases). Germline CDR1 and CDR2: SQVTM and ANQGSEA. Deletions cut 6 bases from V and 5 bases from J, with 13 bases between. The CDR3 runs to 12 residues.

This clonotype was found a few times. V usage is TRBV9 and J usage is TRBJ2-3; TRBD2 aligns across 12 bases. The CDR3 has 16 amino acids. Germline CDR1 reads SGDLS; CDR2 reads YYNGEE. V was clipped by 3 bases and J by 4 bases; unmatched bases: 6. The CDR3 loop reads CASSGTSGTGPDTQYF. The CDR3 nucleotides read TGTGCCAGCAGCGGGACTAGCGGGACGGGTCCAGATACGCAGTATTTT.

This clonotype showed up many times. The chain uses TRBV2 and TRBJ1-1; TRBD1 might be the D (5 bases). The CDR3 consists of 14 residues. Germline values: CDR1 SNHLY, CDR2 FYNNEI. Trimming shortened V by 2 bases and J by 4 bases, and 11 bases separated the two germline ends. CDR3 residues: CASSEKGVITEAFF. The DNA for the CDR3 is TGTGCCAGCAGTGAAAAAGGGGTAATCACTGAAGCTTTCTTT. The full variable domain, its missing parts supplied by reference TRBV2 and TRBJ1-1, is EPEVTQTPSHQVTQMGQEVILRCVPISNHLYFYWYRQILGQKVEFLVSFYNNEISEKSEIFDDQFSVERPDGSNFTLKIRSTKLEDSAMYFCASSEKGVITEAFFGQGTRLTVV.

Turning to this clonotype: The CDR3 ends on some other residue instead of the conserved phenylalanine or tryptophan, so this is likely a read error. The rearrangement joins TRBV6-2 or TRBV6-3 to TRBJ2-3; D gene unclear. CDR1 is MNHEY and CDR2 is SVGEGT in the germline V gene. CDR3 length equals 16 residues. Trimming shortened V by 5 bases and J by 2 bases, and 17 bases separated the two germline ends. The CDR3 region is CASSPPVTAYTDTQYL. The CDR3 coding sequence is TGTGCCAGCAGTCCCCCTGTCACCGCCTACACAGATACGCAGTATCTT.

This clonotype has only a few counts. The chain employs TRBV7-9 and TRBJ2-3, with D uncertain. The germline CDR1 and CDR2 sequences are SEHNR and FQNEAQ (reference sequence). Trimming removed 5 bases at V and 5 bases at J, with 23 bases between. The CDR3 consists of 17 residues. The CDR3, as DNA: TGTGCCAGCAGCCCGGCAATAAGGCCTAAGGAAGGAGATACGCAGTATTTT. This gives the protein CASSPAIRPKEGDTQYF.

To note about this clonotype: A read error may be the cause here, since a much bigger clone is one base away. The chain recombines TRBV28 with TRBJ2-5, with D maybe TRBD2 (7 bases). V was trimmed by 6 bases and J by 7 bases, leaving 18 bases between them. Germline lookup yields CDR1 MDHEN and CDR2 SYDVKM. This CDR3 is 14 amino acids long. The CDR3 loop is CASRDPGEGGTQYF. For the CDR3, the DNA is TGTGCCAGCAGGGACCCAGGGGAGGGAGGGACCCAGTACTTC.

At least ten counts were recorded for this clonotype. The genes are TRBV12-3 or TRBV12-4 and TRBJ2-3, with 7 bases fitting TRBD2. The V gene end was trimmed by 2 bases and the J gene end by 5 bases; junction bases not matched to a gene: 7. The CDR3 sequence is 15 residues long. CDR3 loop: CASSLPGTGGDTQYF. In nucleotides, the CDR3 is TGTGCCAGCAGTTTACCCGGGACGGGGGGAGATACGCAGTATTTT.

This clonotype was observed many times. The chain links TRBV28 to TRBJ2-7, with no clear D. This CDR3 spans 11 amino acids. Germline CDR1 MDHEN, CDR2 SYDVKM. Trimming shortened V by 5 bases and J by 0 bases, and 2 bases separated the two germline ends. In DNA, the CDR3 is TGTGCCAGCAGTAACTCCTACGAGCAGTACTTC. It translates to CASSNSYEQYF.

As concerns this clonotype: Being one base from a much bigger clone, this may be a read error. In nucleotides, the CDR3 is TGTGCTAGCAGCTTAAGGGGCAGGGTGACAGATACGCAGTATTTT. It translates to CASSLRGRVTDTQYF. The chain has TRBV7-7 and TRBJ2-3; perhaps TRBD1 as D (5 bases). The CDR3 is 15 amino acids. Germline V gene data show CDR1 as SSHAT and CDR2 as FNYEAQ (reference sequence).

This clonotype was detected ten times or more. The V call is TRBV2, the J call TRBJ2-2; the D is unclear. The CDR3 has 17 amino acids. V lost 3 bases, J lost 2 bases, and 16 bases lay in between. CDR1 is SNHLY, CDR2 FYNNEI, per germline. As DNA, the CDR3 is TGTGCCAGCAGTGATGCCGTAGACCTCAAAAACACCGGGGAGCTGTTTTTT. Translated: CASSDAVDLKNTGELFF.

J is TRBJ1-2 and V is TRBV19, with TRBD1 matching over 7 bases. The CDR3 has 15 residues. V shed 5 bases, J shed 0 bases, and the junction held 6 bases outside the gene matches. CDR1 and CDR2 (germline): LNHDA, SQIVND (reference sequence). The CDR3 DNA sequence: TGTGCCAGTAGTTTCTGGACAGGTGCTAACTATGGCTACACCTTC. Residues: CASSFWTGANYGYTF.

At least ten counts were recorded for this clonotype. The V call is TRBV28, the J call TRBJ1-4; 7 nucleotides align to TRBD1. Unmatched junction bases numbered 6, after V lost 3 bases and J lost 8 bases. Germline-derived CDR1 and CDR2 are MDHEN and SYDVKM. The CDR3 sequence is 14 residues long. CDR3 DNA: TGTGCCAGCAGTTTCATGAGGGGGCGAGAAAAACTGTTTTTT. As protein: CASSFMRGREKLFF.

The sample holds a few counts of this clonotype. J is TRBJ1-1 and V is TRBV14, with D possibly being TRBD1 (5 bases). Germline V gene lookup returns CDR1 SGHDN and CDR2 FVKESK. V lost 0 bases and J 5 bases, leaving 19 bases between the germline ends. The CDR3 runs 17 residues. CDR3 sequence: CASSQESGQPKGTEAFF. DNA of the CDR3: TGTGCCAGCAGCCAAGAATCGGGTCAGCCCAAGGGGACTGAAGCTTTCTTT. Together with reference TRBV14 and TRBJ1-1, the CDR3 gives the full variable domain: EAGVTQFPSHSVIEKGQTVTLRCDPISGHDNLYWYRRVMGKEIKFLLHFVKESKQDESGMPNNRFLAERTGGTYSTLKVQPAELEDSGVYFCASSQESGQPKGTEAFFGQGTRLTVV.

This clonotype was recorded at least ten times. The chain recombines TRBV28 with TRBJ2-3; TRBD2 agrees at 7 bases. This CDR3 contains 16 residues. After removal of 7 bases from V and 3 bases from J, the junction contained 13 bases not matched to a gene. Germline CDR1 is MDHEN and CDR2 is SYDVKM. The CDR3, as DNA: TGTGCCAGCACTATAACAGCGGGAACGGGTACAGATACGCAGTATTTT. This gives the protein CASTITAGTGTDTQYF.

The J gene is TRBJ2-5, the V gene TRBV19; 9 bases agree with TRBD1. The CDR3 sequence is 15 residues long. Unmatched junction bases numbered 11, after V lost 7 bases and J lost 5 bases. CDR1 and CDR2 from the germline V gene are LNHDA and SQIVND (reference sequence). The CDR3 region has the DNA TGTGCCAGTAAGCCACAGGGGGCTTTGATGGAGACCCAGTACTTC. This translates into CASKPQGALMETQYF.

This clonotype appeared many times. The chain recombines TRBV2 with TRBJ2-2; the D gene could be TRBD1 or TRBD2 (5 bases each). CDR1 is SNHLY, CDR2 FYNNEI, per germline. Trimming left V 9 bases short and J 2 bases short, with 10 bases between. CDR3 size: 13 residues. The CDR3 spells CASIGGNTGELFF. DNA for the CDR3: TGTGCCAGTATTGGGGGTAACACCGGGGAGCTGTTTTTT.

The chain combines TRBV28 with TRBJ2-1; possible D gene TRBD2, 6 bases. The CDR3 runs 16 residues. V was clipped by 4 bases and J by 2 bases, with 15 bases between them. Germline values: CDR1 MDHEN, CDR2 SYDVKM. The CDR3 protein is CASSSPGGWTYNEQFF. The CDR3 DNA is TGTGCCAGCAGTTCCCCTGGGGGGTGGACCTACAATGAGCAGTTCTTC. Variable domain in full (rest from reference TRBV28 and TRBJ2-1): DVKVTQSSRYLVKRTGEKVFLECVQDMDHENMFWYRQDPGLGLRLIYFSYDVKMKEKGDIPEGYSVSREKKERFSLILESASTNQTSMYLCASSSPGGWTYNEQFFGPGTRLTVL.

This clonotype was counted only a few times. The V call is TRBV24-1, the J call TRBJ2-1, with 7 bases lining up with TRBD2. The CDR3 is 18 amino acids. In germline, CDR1 is KGHDR, CDR2 SFDVKD. J was trimmed by 4 bases and V by 12 bases; bases with no gene match: 23. CDR3 coding DNA: TGTGCCGCAGGCTCCCCCTGGGACTACCATAACACTTACAATGAGCAGTTCTTC. Translation: CAAGSPWDYHNTYNEQFF.

CDR3 sequence: CASKSKEKRGYNEQFF. CDR3 DNA: TGTGCCAGCAAATCCAAGGAAAAGCGTGGGTACAATGAGCAGTTCTTC. The chain employs TRBV6-1 and TRBJ2-1; no definite D call. V lost 7 bases to trimming and J lost 4 bases, with 20 bases between them. CDR1 and CDR2 from the germline V gene are MNHNS and SASEGT. The CDR3 has 16 amino acids.

This clonotype was recorded at least ten times. The J gene is TRBJ2-1, the V gene TRBV6-2 or TRBV6-3, with 9 nucleotides matching TRBD1. Per germline, CDR1 MNHEY and CDR2 SVGEGT. The length of the CDR3 is 15 residues. With 2 bases clipped from V and 5 bases from J, the junction kept 4 bases outside the gene matches. The CDR3 loop reads CASSYVQGANNEQFF. The DNA of the CDR3 is TGTGCCAGCAGTTACGTACAGGGGGCCAACAATGAGCAGTTCTTC.